What follows are 19 T cell receptor beta chains derived from one specimen sequenced in a study of regulatory T cells in long-lasting Graves disease. The time point is: newly diagnosed GD, antithyroid drugs for less than 3 months. PBMCs were the source of the RNA used for TCR sequencing. According to the study, TCR beta libraries were built with iRepertoire HTBI primers and CDR3-region Arm-PCR. TCRdb processed the multiplex PCR reads anew with MiXCR; each CDR3 protein has one entry. The sample lists over 500,000 distinct CDR3 sequences; 16% were seen once. The same sample was also studied in work on T cells in Graves' hyperthyroidism and ophthalmopathy.

The material sequenced was peripheral blood mononuclear cells (PBMCs), taken at new diagnosis, from a patient treated with antithyroid drugs. The receptors stem from a woman aged 25 to 39 with Graves disease.

The chain employs TRBV24-1 and TRBJ2-5, with D possibly being TRBD2 (5 bases). Per the germline V gene, CDR1 is KGHDR and CDR2 is SFDVKD. This CDR3 is 15 amino acids long. The V gene lost 4 bases and the J gene lost 5 bases, with 16 bases spanning the gap. The CDR3 loop reads CATSDPPPAAETQYF. DNA of the CDR3: TGTGCCACCAGTGACCCACCACCAGCGGCGGAGACCCAGTACTTC.

This sequence joins TRBV29-1 and TRBJ2-1; D perhaps matches TRBD1 (5 bases). Trimming stripped 1 base from V and 5 bases from J, with 18 bases between. CDR3 length: 16 residues. Germline assignment: CDR1 SQVTM and CDR2 ANQGSEA. In DNA form, the CDR3 reads TGCAGCGTTGAAGTTGGTAAGGGGTTAATCCACAATGAGCAGTTCTTC. This codes for CSVEVGKGLIHNEQFF.

A few counts support this clonotype. The chain couples TRBV14 to TRBJ2-5; 9 nucleotides align to TRBD2. The CDR3 totals 14 residues. V trimming: 0 bases; J trimming: 5 bases; junction bases outside the gene matches: 1. Germline V CDR1 and CDR2: SGHDN, FVKESK. For the CDR3, the DNA is TGTGCCAGCAGCCAAGACAGCGGGAGGGAGACCCAGTACTTC. Its protein is CASSQDSGRETQYF.

V and J are TRBV28 and TRBJ1-2; 7 nucleotides align to TRBD1. Germline CDR1 reads MDHEN; CDR2 reads SYDVKM. J was trimmed by 4 bases and V by 6 bases; bases with no gene match: 8. This CDR3 has 14 residues. Here the CDR3 DNA reads TGTGCCAGCAGCAAACTCGGGACAGTCTATGGCTACACCTTC. It is translated as CASSKLGTVYGYTF.

This clonotype was counted ten times or more. The V and J genes are TRBV2 and TRBJ2-1; D is ambiguous. V was trimmed by 7 bases and J by 12 bases, leaving 13 bases between them. The CDR3 runs 11 residues. Germline values: CDR1 SNHLY, CDR2 FYNNEI. The CDR3 DNA reads as TGTGCCAGCATAGTGGCGGTTTCGCAGTTCTTC. This encodes CASIVAVSQFF. Full variable domain (rest looked up from reference TRBV2 and TRBJ2-1): EPEVTQTPSHQVTQMGQEVILRCVPISNHLYFYWYRQILGQKVEFLVSFYNNEISEKSEIFDDQFSVERPDGSNFTLKIRSTKLEDSAMYFCASIVAVSQFFGPGTRLTVL.

Many counts were recorded for this clonotype. CDR3 nucleotides: TGCGCCAGCAGCTTGGGTACGGGGGCGCAGGATCAGCCCCAGCATTTT. This encodes CASSLGTGAQDQPQHF. This chain uses TRBV5-1 with TRBJ1-5, with D perhaps TRBD1 (6 bases). CDR1 is SGHRS and CDR2 is YFSETQ in the germline V gene. CDR3 length equals 16 residues. V was pared by 0 bases and J by 5 bases, with 15 bases between. The full variable domain, completed using reference TRBV5-1 and TRBJ1-5, is KAGVTQTPRYLIKTRGQQVTLSCSPISGHRSVSWYQQTPGQGLQFLFEYFSETQRNKGNFPGRFSGRQFSNSRSEMNVSTLELGDSALYLCASSLGTGAQDQPQHFGDGTRLSIL.

This clonotype was detected many times. The V call is TRBV6-2 or TRBV6-3, the J call TRBJ1-1; D call uncertain. The CDR3 covers 13 residues. CDR1 MNHEY and CDR2 SVGEGT come from the germline V gene. Trimming cost V 7 bases and J 0 bases, with 9 bases left between them. The CDR3 reads CASTGNMNTEAFF. The DNA of the CDR3 is TGTGCCAGCACCGGAAACATGAACACTGAAGCTTTCTTT.

This clonotype was seen many times. The V and J genes are TRBV12-3 or TRBV12-4 and TRBJ1-2; D not certain. Trimming stripped 6 bases from V and 5 bases from J, with 13 bases between. The CDR3 is made up of 13 amino acids. The CDR3 DNA is TGTGCCAGCAGCCGGAACCGATTATATGGCTACACCTTC. Translated, it gives CASSRNRLYGYTF.

This clonotype came up once. Being one base from a much bigger clone, this may be a read error. The V call is TRBV7-7, the J call TRBJ2-3; D perhaps matches TRBD1 (6 bases). This CDR3 spans 15 amino acids. Per the germline V gene, CDR1 is SSHAT and CDR2 is FNYEAQ (reference sequence). The CDR3 is CASKPTTGSTGTQYF. In DNA, the CDR3 is TGTGCTAGCAAACCAACGACAGGAAGCACAGGTACGCAGTATTTT.

This clonotype has a count of ten or more. CDR3 sequence: CASSSLGQGFSQYF. CDR3 DNA: TGTGCCAGCAGTTCCCTCGGACAGGGTTTTTCGCAGTACTTC. The J gene is TRBJ2-7, the V gene TRBV28; 8 bases fit TRBD1. Trimming removed 4 bases from V and 9 bases from J; junction bases left unmatched: 11. The germline gives CDR1 MDHEN, CDR2 SYDVKM. The CDR3 sequence is 14 residues long.

Turning to this clonotype: Since a much larger clone is just one base distant, this may be a read error. The CDR3 ends on some other residue instead of the conserved phenylalanine or tryptophan, so this is likely a read error. This chain joins TRBV19 and TRBJ1-1; D is unclear. Trimming shortened V by 7 bases and J by 0 bases, and 12 bases separated the two germline ends. Germline V gives CDR1 LNHDA, CDR2 SQIVND (reference sequence). CDR3 length: 14 residues. The CDR3 loop is CASTTTAMNTEAFL. DNA for the CDR3: TGTGCCAGTACTACAACCGCGATGAACACTGAAGCTTTCCTT.

The chain has TRBV11-3 and TRBJ2-1; tentative D call: TRBD2 (5 bases). CDR3 size: 13 residues. CDR1 is SGHNT, CDR2 YENEEA, per germline. Trimming shortened V by 5 bases and J by 7 bases, and 12 bases separated the two germline ends. This chain's CDR3 is CASSLGGVNEQFF. CDR3 bases: TGTGCCAGCAGCCTAGGAGGCGTAAATGAGCAGTTCTTC. Looking up the rest from reference TRBV11-3 and TRBJ2-1 gives the full variable domain: EAGVVQSPRYKIIEKKQPVAFWCNPISGHNTLYWYLQNLGQGPELLIRYENEEAVDDSQLPKDRFSAERLKGVDSTLKIQPAELGDSAVYLCASSLGGVNEQFFGPGTRLTVL.

Regarding this clonotype: This may be a read error: a much more frequent sequence differs by one nucleotide. This chain connects TRBV28 to TRBJ2-7, with D uncertain. The CDR3 loop spans 11 amino acids. The germline CDR1 and CDR2 sequences are MDHEN and SYDVKM. The DNA of the CDR3 is TGTGCCGGCAGCCCCCGGGTCGAGCAGTACTTC. It translates to CAGSPRVEQYF. The entire variable domain, with the rest obtained from reference TRBV28 and TRBJ2-7, is as follows: DVKVTQSSRYLVKRTGEKVFLECVQDMDHENMFWYRQDPGLGLRLIYFSYDVKMKEKGDIPEGYSVSREKKERFSLILESASTNQTSMYLCAGSPRVEQYFGPGTRLTVT.

This clonotype came up many times. CDR3 DNA sequence: TGCAGCGTTACAAAGGGGGGCGCAACTAATGAAAAACTGTTTTTT. Amino acid sequence: CSVTKGGATNEKLFF. This chain links TRBV29-1 with TRBJ1-4; perhaps TRBD1 as D (6 bases). Trimming removed 5 bases from V and 0 bases from J, with 13 bases in between. Germline V gene sequence: CDR1 SQVTM, CDR2 ANQGSEA. This CDR3 region has 15 residues.

This clonotype was recorded at least ten times. This chain's CDR3 is CAIRAPFGYTF. The CDR3 DNA follows: TGTGCCATCAGGGCGCCCTTTGGCTACACCTTC. V usage is TRBV6-1 and J usage is TRBJ1-2, with D perhaps matching TRBD1 (5 bases). From germline, CDR1 is MNHNS and CDR2 SASEGT. V was pared by 10 bases and J by 7 bases, with 13 bases between. The CDR3 runs to 11 residues.

This clonotype was counted at least ten times. The chain has TRBV12-3 or TRBV12-4 and TRBJ1-1; D is undetermined. The length of the CDR3 is 14 residues. Trimming took 1 base from V and 5 from J, leaving 11 bases between them. For the CDR3, the DNA is TGTGCCAGCAGTTTAGAGGCCCTAGGAACTGAAGCTTTCTTT. The encoded protein is CASSLEALGTEAFF.

The rearrangement uses TRBV3-1 and TRBJ2-1; D is unresolved. Trimming removed 1 base from V and 4 bases from J, with 5 bases in between. Germline CDR1 and CDR2: LGHDT and YNNKEL (reference sequence). This CDR3 is built from 13 residues. The CDR3 sequence: CASSQVSYNEQFF. In DNA, the CDR3 is TGTGCCAGCAGCCAAGTCAGTTACAATGAGCAGTTCTTC.

This chain uses TRBV6-5 with TRBJ2-1; no firm D call. V was shortened by 1 base and J by 5 bases, with 12 bases between the two germline ends. The germline CDR1 and CDR2 sequences are MNHEY and SVGAGI. The CDR3 spans 15 residues. CDR3 bases: TGTGCCAGCAGTTACTTTGATTCAACCCACAATGAGCAGTTCTTC. Translated: CASSYFDSTHNEQFF.

The chain is built from TRBV6-1 and TRBJ1-5; 9 bases map to TRBD1. The V segment lost 8 bases and the J segment 0 bases; nucleotides outside the gene matches: 5. CDR3 size: 15 residues. Germline loops: CDR1 MNHNS, CDR2 SASEGT. DNA of the CDR3: TGTGCCAGCTCACAGGGGGCACTTAGCAATCAGCCCCAGCATTTT. Translated, it gives CASSQGALSNQPQHF.